A selection of T cell receptor beta chains follows, all from one sample in a study of cytomegalovirus exposure and HLA in healthy donors. Sequencing was performed with immunoSEQ multiplex PCR; in TCRdb, only in-frame clones are kept and a portion is missing. Of 140,000 or so clones listed, around 80% are singletons. The sequencing sample was made of PBMCs. These receptors were obtained from a middle-aged woman in good health and CMV-seropositive. Each CDR3 is given with its conserved first and last residue. Each record gives: J gene, D gene, V gene, clone size, CDR3 protein, CDR3 DNA. D genes are given only for firm matches. Expanded clones are given a class, and other clones once, few, many or no size at all.

TRBJ1-1	TRBD1	TRBV4-3	few	CASSQDSGQGAFF	TGCGCCAGCAGCCAAGATAGCGGACAGGGGGCTTTCTTT
TRBJ1-1	NA	TRBV28	NA	CASSPLSLRAFF	TGTGCCAGCAGCCCCCTAAGTTTACGTGCTTTCTTT
TRBJ2-2	NA	TRBV20-1	once	CSARLTGELFF	TGCAGTGCTAGATTAACCGGGGAGCTGTTTTTT
TRBJ2-7	TRBD1	TRBV5-5	NA	CASSPDRAAYEQYF	TGTGCCAGCAGCCCGGACAGGGCAGCCTACGAGCAGTACTTC
TRBJ1-1	NA	TRBV2	few	CASSETWEAFF	TGTGCCAGCAGTGAAACATGGGAAGCTTTCTTT
TRBJ2-7	TRBD2	TRBV5-1	NA	CASSFLSSGGYEQYF	TGCGCCAGCAGCTTCCTCTCTAGCGGGGGCTACGAGCAGTACTTC
TRBJ2-5	NA	TRBV9	NA	CASSVGPSRETQYF	TGTGCCAGCAGCGTAGGGCCCTCAAGAGAGACCCAGTACTTC
TRBJ2-1	TRBD2	TRBV7-2	once	CASSLVSTSGWTGEQFF	TGTGCCAGCAGCTTAGTAAGCACTAGCGGTTGGACGGGAGAGCAGTTCTTC
TRBJ2-7	TRBD2	TRBV30	NA	CAWTGQGRPIASGGYEQYF	TGTGCCTGGACCGGACAGGGTAGGCCAATTGCTAGCGGGGGCTACGAGCAGTACTTC
TRBJ2-1	TRBD2	TRBV6-5	NA	CASSPTERGVREQFF	TGTGCCAGCAGTCCAACGGAGCGGGGGGTCAGAGAGCAGTTCTTC
TRBJ1-4	NA	TRBV19	few	CASSPSATNEKLFF	TGTGCCAGTAGCCCGAGCGCAACTAATGAAAAACTGTTTTTT
TRBJ1-1	NA	TRBV6-6	NA	CASAGYTEAFF	TGTGCCAGCGCGGGTTACACTGAAGCTTTCTTT
TRBJ2-7	NA	TRBV30	NA	CAWSVPGWRGEQYF	TGTGCCTGGAGTGTACCCGGGTGGAGGGGCGAGCAGTACTTC
TRBJ2-1	TRBD2	TRBV6-6	few	CASSDPTSGNNEQFF	TGTGCCAGCAGCGACCCGACTAGCGGGAACAATGAGCAGTTCTTC
TRBJ2-2	NA	TRBV7-2	NA	CASSSSSTDSWLFF	TGTGCCAGCAGCAGTAGCTCCACGGACAGTTGGCTGTTTTTT
TRBJ2-7	NA	TRBV7-9	NA	CSSSPRVYEQYF	TGTTCCAGCAGCCCACGGGTCTACGAGCAGTACTTC
TRBJ2-1	TRBD1	TRBV7-3	once	CASSSGTGAYNEQFF	TGTGCCAGCAGCTCCGGGACAGGAGCCTACAATGAGCAGTTCTTC
TRBJ1-6	NA	TRBV19	NA	CASSQTWNNSPLHF	TGTGCCAGTAGCCAGACTTGGAATAATTCACCCCTCCACTTT
TRBJ1-2	TRBD1	TRBV2	NA	CASSGRTGAYGYTF	TGTGCCAGCAGTGGAAGGACAGGGGCCTATGGCTACACCTTC
TRBJ1-2	NA	TRBV18	NA	CASSLDRNYGYTF	TGTGCCAGCTCACTTGACAGGAACTATGGCTACACCTTC
TRBJ2-7	TRBD1	TRBV9	NA	CASSVSTGNYEQYF	TGTGCCAGCAGCGTATCGACAGGGAACTACGAGCAGTACTTC
TRBJ1-2	TRBD1	TRBV28	NA	CASSYRGYGYTF	TGTGCCAGCAGTTACAGGGGGTATGGCTACACCTTC
TRBJ2-4	NA	TRBV5-8	NA	CASSFGEAKNIQYF	TGTGCCAGCAGCTTCGGGGAAGCCAAAAACATTCAGTACTTC
TRBJ2-7	TRBD2	TRBV7-8	NA	CASSHSGYYEQYF	TGTGCCAGCAGCCATAGCGGGTACTACGAGCAGTACTTC
TRBJ1-6	NA	TRBV5-6	NA	CASSLGVASNSPLHF	TGTGCCAGCAGCTTGGGGGTAGCCTCAAATTCACCCCTCCACTTT
TRBJ2-7	TRBD2	TRBV7-2	once	CASSPGTSGPYEQYF	TGTGCCAGCAGCCCCGGGACTAGCGGGCCGTACGAGCAGTACTTC
TRBJ1-2	TRBD1	TRBV7-8	NA	CASSPTGGGYGYTF	TGTGCCAGCAGCCCGACAGGGGGCGGTTATGGCTACACCTTC
TRBJ1-5	NA	TRBV28	NA	CASSHKRVINQPQHF	TGTGCCAGCAGTCACAAGAGGGTTATTAATCAGCCCCAGCATTTT
TRBJ1-2	NA	TRBV5-1	NA	CASSPFSGGNYGYTF	TGCGCCAGCAGTCCTTTCTCAGGCGGGAACTATGGCTACACCTTC
TRBJ2-3	TRBD2	TRBV5-1	NA	CASSSLAGDTDTQYF	TGCGCCAGCAGCTCACTAGCGGGTGACACAGATACGCAGTATTTT
TRBJ1-2	NA	TRBV7-2	NA	CASSLAQGGTNYGYTF	TGTGCCAGCAGCTTAGCGCAGGGCGGTACGAACTATGGCTACACCTTC
TRBJ2-7	TRBD1	TRBV19	NA	CASTTGQGFEQYF	TGTGCCAGTACGACGGGACAGGGGTTCGAGCAGTACTTC
TRBJ1-1	NA	TRBV28	NA	CASSLGGNTEAFF	TGTGCCAGCAGTTTAGGAGGGAACACTGAAGCTTTCTTT
TRBJ2-3	TRBD2	TRBV6-1	NA	CASSVTSGVADTQYF	TGTGCCAGCAGTGTTACTAGCGGGGTGGCAGATACGCAGTATTTT
TRBJ2-7	TRBD2	TRBV6-6	NA	CASSHLAGGGGEQYF	TGTGCCAGCAGCCACCTAGCGGGAGGAGGGGGCGAGCAGTACTTC
TRBJ1-1	NA	TRBV29-1	NA	CSVHLNTEAFF	TGCAGCGTTCATCTGAACACTGAAGCTTTCTTT
TRBJ2-7	TRBD2	TRBV5-4	NA	CASSAAGTSIYEQYF	TGTGCCAGCAGCGCGGCCGGGACTAGTATCTACGAGCAGTACTTC
TRBJ2-3	TRBD2	TRBV7-8	NA	CASSLRGGATDTQYF	TGTGCCAGCAGCTTACGCGGGGGGGCCACAGATACGCAGTATTTT
TRBJ1-4	NA	TRBV2	NA	CASSAKPHYSLTEKLFF	TGTGCCAGCAGTGCTAAACCCCACTACTCTCTCACTGAAAAACTGTTTTTT
TRBJ2-3	TRBD2	TRBV4-1	NA	CASSHTGTSGKDTQYF	TGCGCCAGCAGCCACACCGGGACTAGCGGGAAAGATACGCAGTATTTT
TRBJ2-7	TRBD2	TRBV15	NA	CATSSGLAGAGYEQYF	TGTGCCACCAGCTCCGGACTAGCGGGAGCAGGGTACGAGCAGTACTTC
TRBJ2-7	TRBD2	TRBV7-8	NA	CASSSGGTYEQYF	TGTGCCAGCAGCAGCGGGGGTACCTACGAGCAGTACTTC
TRBJ2-1	NA	TRBV7-3	NA	CASSPGPPAGEQFF	TGTGCCAGCAGCCCGGGCCCTCCCGCGGGCGAGCAGTTCTTC
TRBJ1-1	NA	TRBV5-1	few	CASSSDKGDTEAFF	TGCGCCAGCAGCTCGGACAAGGGGGACACTGAAGCTTTCTTT
TRBJ2-3	TRBD2	TRBV5-1	NA	CASGSGREGDTQYF	TGCGCCAGCGGTTCCGGGAGGGAGGGAGATACGCAGTATTTT
TRBJ2-7	TRBD2	TRBV7-2	NA	CASKSSGLSSYEQYF	TGTGCCAGCAAATCTAGCGGTTTAAGCTCCTACGAGCAGTACTTC